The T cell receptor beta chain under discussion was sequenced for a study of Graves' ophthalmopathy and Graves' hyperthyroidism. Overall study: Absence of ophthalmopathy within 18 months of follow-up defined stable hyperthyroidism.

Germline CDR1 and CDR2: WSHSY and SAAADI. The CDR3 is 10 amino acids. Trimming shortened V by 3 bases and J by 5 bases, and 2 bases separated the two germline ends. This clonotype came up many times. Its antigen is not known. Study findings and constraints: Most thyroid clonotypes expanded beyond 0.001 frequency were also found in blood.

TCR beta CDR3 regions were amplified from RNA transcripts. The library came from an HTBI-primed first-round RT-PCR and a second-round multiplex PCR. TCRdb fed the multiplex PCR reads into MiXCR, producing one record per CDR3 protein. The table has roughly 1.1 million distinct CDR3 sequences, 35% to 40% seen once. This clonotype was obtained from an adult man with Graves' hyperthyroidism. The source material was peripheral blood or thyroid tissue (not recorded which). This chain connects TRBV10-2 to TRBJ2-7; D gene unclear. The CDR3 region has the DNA TGCGCCAGCAGTGAAAACGAGCAGTACTTC. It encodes CASSENEQYF.